The text below deals with one T cell receptor beta chain. The sample is drawn from a study of shared clonotypes between healthy human individuals. Assay: immunoSEQ multiplex PCR; the TCRdb copy retains only in-frame clones and omits some. The table shows under 2,500,000 clones, with around 95% occurring only once. Germline CDR1 is SGHRS and CDR2 is YFSETQ. The CDR3 covers 13 residues. Deletions cut 4 bases from V and 4 bases from J, with 11 bases between. The chain couples TRBV5-1 to TRBJ1-2; unclear D gene. Material: naive CD4+ T cells sorted from blood. The subset is: CD45RA+ positively selected. The source is a man between 18 and 35 years old in good health. The CDR3, as DNA: TGCGCCAGCAGCGTCGGGGAGGGCTATGGCTACACCTTC. Its translation: CASSVGEGYGYTF. Complete variable domain (other parts from reference TRBV5-1 and TRBJ1-2): KAGVTQTPRYLIKTRGQQVTLSCSPISGHRSVSWYQQTPGQGLQFLFEYFSETQRNKGNFPGRFSGRQFSNSRSEMNVSTLELGDSALYLCASSVGEGYGYTFGSGTRLTVV.